Below, one T cell receptor (beta chain) is given with its context. This may be a read error, as it is one base from a much larger clone. The CDR3 has 15 amino acids. In germline, CDR1 is MNHEY, CDR2 SVGEGT. The data were obtained in a study of T-cell memory formation after mild COVID-19. With constant-segment primers, 5'RACE yielded cDNA libraries of TCR alpha and TCR beta that carried sample barcodes and UMIs. TCRdb itself ran the 5' RACE reads through MiXCR, one entry per CDR3 protein. The repertoire has a few hundred thousand distinct CDR3 sequences, approximately 8.4% of them found once; the top ten carry approximately 23%.

The rearrangement uses TRBV6-2 or TRBV6-3 and TRBJ1-5; possibly TRBD1 for D (5 bases). The sample comprised PBMCs or a T cell subset sorted from them (not recorded which). The TCR sequence derives from a man younger than 35 who had mild COVID-19 (a few samples of this study predate the infection). Cell type and time point are not known. The CDR3: CASNPQWGNNQHQHF. CDR3 sequence (DNA): TGTGCCAGCAACCCCCAATGGGGGAACAATCAGCACCAGCATTTT.